This record covers a single TCR beta chain. Its antigen is still unknown. The data originate from a study of post-analysis software for immune sequencing data. Whole-study context: The disease courses covered relapsing-remitting, secondary progressive and progressive-relapsing multiple sclerosis. Findings and caveats of the study: People with multiple sclerosis had a significantly lower normalized Chao1 diversity than controls did. TRBV segments more frequent in patients than in controls numbered five and included TRBV5-6, TRBV5-1 and TRBV20-1. F measure clustering grouped samples strongly by preparation batch.

Every TCR beta cDNA library bore unique molecular identifiers. cDNA molecules numbering approximately 500,000 came from roughly 1 to 10 million T cells. One entry per CDR3 protein results from TCRdb running MiXCR on the PCR reads. The data show fewer than 550,000 distinct CDR3 sequences, around a third seen once. The V gene lost 2 bases and the J gene lost 1 base, with 5 bases spanning the gap. Germline CDR1 is SGHTA and CDR2 is FQGNSA. The CDR3 is made up of 13 amino acids. This chain uses TRBV7-2 with TRBJ1-1; D is uncertain. Sample: blood. This clonotype was sampled from a girl aged 2 to 17 with multiple sclerosis. This CDR3 reads CASSLLWNTEAFF. The CDR3 DNA reads as TGTGCCAGCAGCTTATTGTGGAACACTGAAGCTTTCTTT.